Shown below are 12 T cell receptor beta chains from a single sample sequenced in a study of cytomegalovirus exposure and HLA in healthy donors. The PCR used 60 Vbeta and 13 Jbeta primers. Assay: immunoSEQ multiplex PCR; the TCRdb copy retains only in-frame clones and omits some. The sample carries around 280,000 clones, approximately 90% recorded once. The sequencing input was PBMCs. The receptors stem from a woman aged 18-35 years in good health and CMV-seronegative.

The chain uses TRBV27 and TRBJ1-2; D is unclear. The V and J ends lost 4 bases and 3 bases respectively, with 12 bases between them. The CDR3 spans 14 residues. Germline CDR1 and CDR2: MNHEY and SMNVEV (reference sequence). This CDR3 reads CASSSAGVDYGYTF. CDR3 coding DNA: TGTGCCAGCAGTTCCGCGGGAGTAGACTATGGCTACACCTTC.

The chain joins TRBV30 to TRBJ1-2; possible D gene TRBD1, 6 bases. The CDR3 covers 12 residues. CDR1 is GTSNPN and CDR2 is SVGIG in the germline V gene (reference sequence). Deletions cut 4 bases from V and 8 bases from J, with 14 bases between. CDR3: CAWNQGPDGYTF. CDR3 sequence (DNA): TGTGCCTGGAACCAGGGGCCCGACGGCTACACCTTC.

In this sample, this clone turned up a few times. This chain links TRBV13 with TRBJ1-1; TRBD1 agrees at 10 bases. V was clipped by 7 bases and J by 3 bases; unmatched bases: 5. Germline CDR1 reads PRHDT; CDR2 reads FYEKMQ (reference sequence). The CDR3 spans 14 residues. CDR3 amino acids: CASIPTGGHTEAFF. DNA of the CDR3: TGTGCCAGCATCCCGACAGGGGGCCACACTGAAGCTTTCTTT. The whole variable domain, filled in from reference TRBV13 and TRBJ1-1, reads AAGVIQSPRHLIKEKRETATLKCYPIPRHDTVYWYQQGPGQDPQFLISFYEKMQSDKGSIPDRFSAQQFSDYHSELNMSSLELGDSALYFCASIPTGGHTEAFFGQGTRLTVV.

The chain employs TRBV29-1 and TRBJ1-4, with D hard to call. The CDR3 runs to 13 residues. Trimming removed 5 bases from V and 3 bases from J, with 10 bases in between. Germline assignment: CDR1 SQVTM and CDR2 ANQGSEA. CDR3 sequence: CSVYTAPNEKLFF. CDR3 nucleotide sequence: TGCAGCGTTTACACAGCCCCTAATGAAAAACTGTTTTTT.

CDR3 amino acids: CASSMKQAGQPQHF. The CDR3 DNA follows: TGTGCCAGTAGTATGAAGCAGGCGGGGCAGCCCCAGCATTTT. The chain has TRBV19 and TRBJ1-5; D not resolved. CDR1 and CDR2 (germline): LNHDA, SQIVND (reference sequence). CDR3 length: 14 amino acids. Trimming took off 3 bases at V and 7 bases at J, with 13 bases between the two ends.

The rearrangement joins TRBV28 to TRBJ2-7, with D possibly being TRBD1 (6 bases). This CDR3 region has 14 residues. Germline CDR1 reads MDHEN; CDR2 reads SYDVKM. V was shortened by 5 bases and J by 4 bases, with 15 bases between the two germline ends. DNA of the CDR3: TGTGCCAGCAGTCCCCCCGGACAGCTTTACGAGCAGTACTTC. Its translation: CASSPPGQLYEQYF. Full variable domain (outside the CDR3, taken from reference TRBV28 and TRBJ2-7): DVKVTQSSRYLVKRTGEKVFLECVQDMDHENMFWYRQDPGLGLRLIYFSYDVKMKEKGDIPEGYSVSREKKERFSLILESASTNQTSMYLCASSPPGQLYEQYFGPGTRLTVT.

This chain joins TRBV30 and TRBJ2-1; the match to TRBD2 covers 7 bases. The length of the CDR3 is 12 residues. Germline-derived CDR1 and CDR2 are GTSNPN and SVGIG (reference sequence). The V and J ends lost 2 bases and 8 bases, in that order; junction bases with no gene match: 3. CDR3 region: CAWSIGGDEQFF. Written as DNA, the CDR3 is TGTGCCTGGAGTATTGGGGGGGATGAGCAGTTCTTC.

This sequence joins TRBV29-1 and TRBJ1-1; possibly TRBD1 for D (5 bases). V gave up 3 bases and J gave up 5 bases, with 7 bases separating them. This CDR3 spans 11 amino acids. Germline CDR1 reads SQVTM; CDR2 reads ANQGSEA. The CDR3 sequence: CSVDRVTEAFF. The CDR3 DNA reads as TGCAGCGTTGACAGGGTTACTGAAGCTTTCTTT.

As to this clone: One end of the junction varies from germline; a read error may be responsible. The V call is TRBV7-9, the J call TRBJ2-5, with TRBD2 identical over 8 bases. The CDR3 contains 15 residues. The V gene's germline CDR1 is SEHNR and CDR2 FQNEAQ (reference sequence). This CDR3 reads CASLSASGFQEPQYF. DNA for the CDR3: TGTGCCAGCTTGTCTGCTAGCGGGTTTCAAGAGCCCCAGTACTTC.

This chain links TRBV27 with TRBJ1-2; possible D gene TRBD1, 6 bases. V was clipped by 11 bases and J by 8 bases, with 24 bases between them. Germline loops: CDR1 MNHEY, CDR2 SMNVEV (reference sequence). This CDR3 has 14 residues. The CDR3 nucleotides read TGTGCCGCCAGCAGGAATGTCAGGGGCGAAGGCTACACCTTC. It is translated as CAASRNVRGEGYTF.

The CDR3 coding sequence is TGTGCCAGCAGGCCGACAGGGAACACCGGGGAGCTGTTTTTT. Translating gives CASRPTGNTGELFF. This chain connects TRBV6-5 to TRBJ2-2; weak D call: TRBD1 (6 bases). Germline V lookup: CDR1 MNHEY, CDR2 SVGAGI. V was trimmed by 6 bases and J by 1 base, leaving 9 bases between them. This CDR3 comprises 14 residues.

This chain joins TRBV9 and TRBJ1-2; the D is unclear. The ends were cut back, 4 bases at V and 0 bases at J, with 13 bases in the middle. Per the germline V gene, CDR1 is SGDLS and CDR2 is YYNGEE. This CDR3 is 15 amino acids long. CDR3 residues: CASSLGTATNYGYTF. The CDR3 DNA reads TGTGCCAGCAGCTTAGGAACAGCTACTAACTATGGCTACACCTTC.